The 17 T cell receptor beta chains reported below all come from one sample, sequenced in a study of human T cells and chemical hapten exposure. TCRdb re-analysed the RACE reads in MiXCR, keeping a single row per CDR3 protein. This table has about 93,000 distinct CDR3 sequences, about 9% appearing once. Time point meaning: pre-sensitization, week 0. The sample's treatment: therapeutic diphenylcyclopropenone sensitization with weekly scalp DPC. The material sequenced was whole blood, taken in connection with sensitization to the hapten diphenylcyclopropenone (DPC). These receptor sequences come from a man aged 40-49 years with alopecia areata. Some clones in this sample may be carry-over from other donors' samples.

This clonotype has ten or more counts. V usage is TRBV29-1 and J usage is TRBJ1-5; D might be TRBD1 (5 bases). Germline V gives CDR1 SQVTM, CDR2 ANQGSEA. V lost 6 bases to trimming and J lost 4 bases, with 13 bases between them. This CDR3 has 13 amino acids. CDR3 in DNA: TGCAGCGTGGGGGACCGTGAAAATCAGCCCCAGCATTTT. This gives the protein CSVGDRENQPQHF.

The genes are TRBV20-1 and TRBJ2-7; 8 bases align to TRBD2. Germline assignment: CDR1 DFQATT and CDR2 SNEGSKA (reference sequence). V shed 6 bases, J shed 5 bases, and the junction held 21 bases outside the gene matches. There are 17 residues in the CDR3. The CDR3 sequence is CSAERILAVRKGNEQYF. CDR3 coding DNA: TGCAGTGCCGAAAGGATACTAGCGGTACGAAAGGGGAACGAGCAGTACTTC.

The V call is TRBV5-4, the J call TRBJ2-5, with no clear D. The CDR3 contains 13 residues. V shed 3 bases and J shed 0 bases, with 6 bases lying between them. The germline V gene encodes CDR1 SGHNT and CDR2 YYREEE (reference sequence). The CDR3 sequence is CASSSRDQETQYF. Written as DNA, the CDR3 is TGTGCCAGCAGCTCCCGGGACCAAGAGACCCAGTACTTC.

The chain carries TRBV7-2 and TRBJ2-2, with TRBD1 identical over 9 bases. There are 16 residues in the CDR3. Trimming removed 1 base from V and 4 bases from J; junction bases left unmatched: 4. Germline lookup yields CDR1 SGHTA and CDR2 FQGNSA. The CDR3 protein is CASSLGGQGGTGELFF. In DNA, the CDR3 is TGTGCCAGCAGCTTAGGGGGACAGGGAGGCACCGGGGAGCTGTTTTTT.

The V call is TRBV19, the J call TRBJ1-6; D is perhaps TRBD1 (5 bases). The CDR3 runs to 15 residues. The V and J ends lost 4 bases and 0 bases respectively, with 7 bases between them. From germline, CDR1 is LNHDA and CDR2 SQIVND (reference sequence). The CDR3 coding sequence is TGTGCCAGTAGTACGGGGGGCTCCTATAATTCACCCCTCCACTTT. Protein: CASSTGGSYNSPLHF.

The table lists this clonotype with many counts. The chain uses TRBV7-2 and TRBJ2-1; 9 nucleotides agree with TRBD1. V was clipped by 8 bases and J by 6 bases; unmatched bases: 8. CDR3 size: 14 residues. Germline CDR1 is SGHTA and CDR2 is FQGNSA. The CDR3 is CASCRDRVSNEQFF. The CDR3 region has the DNA TGTGCCAGCTGCCGGGACAGGGTATCCAATGAGCAGTTCTTC.

The gene calls are TRBV28 and TRBJ1-1; D is uncertain. Trimming left V 3 bases short and J 6 bases short, with 11 bases between. The CDR3 runs 13 residues. CDR1 is MDHEN, CDR2 SYDVKM, per germline. The CDR3 here is CASSFVLPPEAFF. The CDR3 nucleotides read TGTGCCAGCAGTTTTGTGCTCCCTCCTGAAGCTTTCTTT.

As regards this clonotype: Relative to the germline gene, one junction end is altered; a read error may explain this. The chain employs TRBV7-7 and TRBJ2-3, with 9 bases identical to TRBD2. Germline values: CDR1 SSHAT, CDR2 FNYEAQ (reference sequence). The CDR3 consists of 15 residues. For the CDR3, the DNA is TGTGCTAGCAGCGTTAGCGGGAGCGGGGCAGATACGCAGTATTTT. Translating gives CASSVSGSGADTQYF.

This chain connects TRBV5-1 to TRBJ2-3; TRBD2 matches at 9 bases. This CDR3 spans 14 amino acids. The trim removed 6 bases at V and 3 bases at J, leaving 5 bases unmatched. CDR1 is SGHRS, CDR2 YFSETQ, per germline. In nucleotides, the CDR3 is TGCGCCAGCAAGGCGGGAGGGCCAACAGATACGCAGTATTTT. Encoded protein: CASKAGGPTDTQYF.

The rearrangement uses TRBV24-1 and TRBJ2-3, with D maybe TRBD2 (5 bases). Trimming removed 3 bases at V and 0 bases at J, with 9 bases between. The CDR3 is 15 amino acids. Germline V gene lookup returns CDR1 KGHDR and CDR2 SFDVKD. As DNA, the CDR3 is TGTGCCACCAGTGATGCGGGTCCGAGCACAGATACGCAGTATTTT. Encoded protein: CATSDAGPSTDTQYF.

This clonotype was recorded at least ten times. The chain links TRBV24-1 to TRBJ2-3; D ambiguous. Germline V gene lookup returns CDR1 KGHDR and CDR2 SFDVKD. This CDR3 contains 12 residues. Trimming left V 7 bases short and J 5 bases short, with 9 bases between. Here the CDR3 reads CATRASGDTQYF. CDR3 sequence (DNA): TGTGCCACCAGGGCGTCGGGAGATACGCAGTATTTT.

This clonotype was observed at least ten times. The chain uses TRBV13 and TRBJ2-5; TRBD1 might be the D (6 bases). Germline lookup yields CDR1 PRHDT and CDR2 FYEKMQ (reference sequence). The V and J ends lost 5 bases and 5 bases respectively, with 18 bases between them. The CDR3 spans 15 residues. The CDR3 region is CASSHTTVRGETQYF. CDR3 coding DNA: TGTGCCAGCAGCCACACGACCGTTAGGGGGGAGACCCAGTACTTC.

This clonotype was observed a handful of times. This chain joins TRBV2 and TRBJ2-2, with D perhaps TRBD2 (6 bases). Looked up from germline, CDR1 is SNHLY and CDR2 is FYNNEI. This CDR3 is 13 amino acids long. Trimming cost V 6 bases and J 6 bases, with 11 bases left between them. CDR3 region: CASSPGVAGELFF. DNA of the CDR3: TGTGCCAGCAGCCCGGGGGTAGCCGGGGAGCTGTTTTTT. Together with reference TRBV2 and TRBJ2-2, the CDR3 gives the full variable domain: EPEVTQTPSHQVTQMGQEVILRCVPISNHLYFYWYRQILGQKVEFLVSFYNNEISEKSEIFDDQFSVERPDGSNFTLKIRSTKLEDSAMYFCASSPGVAGELFFGEGSRLTVL.

This clonotype has a count of ten or more. The chain links TRBV20-1 to TRBJ2-5; TRBD1 aligns across 7 bases. CDR3 size: 14 residues. V lost 6 bases to trimming and J lost 5 bases; unmatched junction nucleotides: 12. Germline lookup yields CDR1 DFQATT and CDR2 SNEGSKA (reference sequence). The CDR3 spells CSAKGQGERETQYF. In DNA form, the CDR3 reads TGCAGTGCCAAGGGGCAGGGGGAGAGGGAGACCCAGTACTTC.

The chain is built from TRBV28 and TRBJ2-1; either TRBD1 or TRBD2 may fit D (5 bases each). Germline V lookup: CDR1 MDHEN, CDR2 SYDVKM. The CDR3 length is 15 residues. V lost 3 bases, J lost 4 bases, and 13 bases lay in between. The CDR3 DNA reads TGTGCCAGCAGTTTGGGGGTAGGTACATACAATGAGCAGTTCTTC. Its translation is CASSLGVGTYNEQFF.

The rearrangement links TRBV5-1 to TRBJ2-3; 13 bases are a match to TRBD2. CDR1 is SGHRS and CDR2 is YFSETQ in the germline V gene. The length of the CDR3 is 17 residues. The J segment lost 3 bases and the V segment lost 1 base, leaving 5 bases of the junction unmatched. The DNA of the CDR3 is TGCGCCAGCAGCTTGCAAGGGACTAGCGGGACTACAGATACGCAGTATTTT. It encodes CASSLQGTSGTTDTQYF.

The CDR3 bases are TGTGCCAGCAGCCGGGGTGGGCCACAAGAGACCCAGTACTTC. Translation gives CASSRGGPQETQYF. The chain carries TRBV7-9 and TRBJ2-5; D possibly corresponds to TRBD2 (5 bases). The CDR3 is made up of 14 amino acids. Trimming pared 5 bases from V and 2 bases from J, leaving 12 bases between. Germline loops: CDR1 SEHNR, CDR2 FQNEAQ (reference sequence).